The 20 T cell receptor beta chains below were found in one sample sequenced in a study of tissue T cells after allogeneic stem cell transplantation (dated by TCRdb to 2022 to 2024). The library was obtained by the immunoSEQ multiplex PCR assay. In TCRdb, the immuneACCESS table is reduced to in-frame sequences with V and J assigned. These tables do not hold every clone; where another copy was compared, an unresolved V gene accounts for under half, and the others remain unexplained. The sample contains 8,000 to 10,000 clones, around three fifths of them found a single time. Together, the top ten hold around 9.6% of the sample. What this sample's time point label stands for: human tissue collected at research (rapid) autopsy. The sequencing here drew on tissue from the jejunum, taken at autopsy. The origin of the receptors is a woman aged 18-55 years with breast cancer.

The chain joins TRBV7-6 to TRBJ1-3; 7 bases match TRBD1. Unmatched junction bases numbered 3, after V lost 5 bases and J lost 2 bases. This CDR3 spans 14 amino acids. Germline CDR1 reads SGHVS; CDR2 reads FNYEAQ. The CDR3 DNA reads as TGTGCCAGCAGCCTCGACAGGGCTGGAAACACCATATATTTT. Translated, it gives CASSLDRAGNTIYF.

V and J are TRBV5-1 and TRBJ2-2; D remains ambiguous. V lost 5 bases and J lost 5, with 16 bases in between. The germline CDR1 and CDR2 sequences are SGHRS and YFSETQ. CDR3 length: 15 residues. The CDR3 region has the DNA TGCGCCAGCAGGAATTACTTCTTGGGGACCGGGGAGCTGTTTTTT. It specifies CASRNYFLGTGELFF.

This clone turned up a few times. A much larger clone differs from this one at a single base, so this may be a read error. Other DNA sequences within the sample encode an identical CDR3. The rearrangement links TRBV29-1 to TRBJ1-1; possible D gene TRBD1, 6 bases. Germline V lookup: CDR1 SQVTM, CDR2 ANQGSEA. The CDR3 extends over 12 amino acids. Trimming stripped 7 bases from V and 3 bases from J, with 12 bases between. CDR3 sequence: CSAVTGDTEAFF. The CDR3 nucleotides read TGCAGCGCCGTGACAGGTGACACTGAAGCTTTCTTT.

This clone showed up just a few times. The chain uses TRBV7-2 and TRBJ2-3; 11 bases map to TRBD1. V lost 6 bases and J lost 4; bases outside the gene matches: 6. The CDR3 is 15 amino acids. The germline V gene encodes CDR1 SGHTA and CDR2 FQGNSA. CDR3 nucleotides: TGTGCCAGCAGTCGGGACAGGGGGTCTGCAGATACGCAGTATTTT. It is translated as CASSRDRGSADTQYF.

The gene calls are TRBV2 and TRBJ2-7; the D gene is possibly TRBD2 (5 bases). Germline lookup yields CDR1 SNHLY and CDR2 FYNNEI. The CDR3 consists of 12 residues. The V end was cut by 10 bases, the J end by 2 bases, with 12 bases between. Here the CDR3 DNA reads TGTGCCATCCAGCGGATCCCCTACGAGCAGTACTTC. Amino acid sequence: CAIQRIPYEQYF.

The rearrangement uses TRBV2 and TRBJ1-5; TRBD1 matches at 8 bases. The CDR3 is 13 amino acids. Germline CDR1 SNHLY, CDR2 FYNNEI. Unmatched junction bases numbered 5, after V lost 6 bases and J lost 7 bases. The CDR3 DNA follows: TGTGCCAGCAGGACGGACAGGGCACAGCCCCAGCATTTT. Protein product: CASRTDRAQPQHF.

Turning to this clone: The same CDR3 is also encoded by other DNA sequences in this sample. The rearrangement links TRBV6-2 or TRBV6-3 to TRBJ2-7; no reliable D call. Germline V gene sequence: CDR1 MNHEY, CDR2 SVGEGT. This CDR3 has 13 residues. Trimming removed 2 bases from V and 1 base from J, with 6 bases in between. This CDR3 is CASSYVASYEQYF. The CDR3 region has the DNA TGTGCCAGCAGTTACGTGGCGTCCTACGAGCAGTACTTC.

By share of the sample, this clone is medium-sized. This chain joins TRBV19 and TRBJ1-3; TRBD1 is a possible D gene (5 bases). V was pared by 9 bases and J by 0 bases, with 15 bases between. There are 15 residues in the CDR3. Germline assignment: CDR1 LNHDA and CDR2 SQIVND (reference sequence). The CDR3 DNA reads as TGTGCCAGCGCTTTCTGGCAGGGCTCTGGAAACACCATATATTTT. Translated: CASAFWQGSGNTIYF.

This chain links TRBV4-3 with TRBJ2-7; perhaps TRBD2 as D (5 bases). This CDR3 has 13 residues. Germline V lookup: CDR1 LGHNA, CDR2 YSLEER. V was pared by 0 bases and J by 5 bases, with 8 bases between. CDR3 in DNA: TGCGCCAGCAGCCAAGATACCGGGGACGAGCAGTACTTC. Amino acid sequence: CASSQDTGDEQYF.

The chain uses TRBV5-4 and TRBJ2-3, with D possibly called TRBD1 or TRBD2 (6 bases each). The CDR3 consists of 12 residues. V gave up 5 bases and J gave up 4 bases, with 8 bases separating them. In germline, CDR1 is SGHNT, CDR2 YYREEE (reference sequence). The CDR3: CASRRGADTQYF. For the CDR3, the DNA is TGTGCCAGCAGGAGGGGGGCAGATACGCAGTATTTT.

This chain links TRBV28 with TRBJ2-1; 8 nucleotides match TRBD2. The CDR3 extends over 14 amino acids. Germline V gene lookup returns CDR1 MDHEN and CDR2 SYDVKM. V lost 6 bases and J lost 10; bases outside the gene matches: 11. The chain's CDR3 is CASRLIAGSAEQFF. CDR3 DNA sequence: TGTGCCAGCAGACTGATAGCGGGATCAGCCGAGCAGTTCTTC.

The chain is built from TRBV10-3 and TRBJ1-1, with D perhaps TRBD1 (5 bases). CDR1 ENHRY and CDR2 SYGVKD come from the germline V gene. The CDR3 covers 12 residues. Trimming stripped 4 bases from V and 11 bases from J, with 14 bases between. The CDR3: CAISASGGGAFF. The CDR3 coding sequence is TGTGCCATCAGTGCCTCGGGGGGTGGGGCTTTCTTT.

The chain links TRBV28 to TRBJ2-1, with TRBD1 matching over 8 bases. CDR1 is MDHEN, CDR2 SYDVKM, per germline. The CDR3 has 15 residues. With V trimmed by 7 bases and J by 5 bases, 10 bases remained unmatched. The CDR3 DNA sequence: TGTGCCAGCACCCCCCAGGGGGCTTCGGACAATGAGCAGTTCTTC. The encoded protein is CASTPQGASDNEQFF.

The CDR3, as DNA: TGTGCCAGCTCACCCAACAGGGTCTATCAGCCCCAGCATTTT. Translated: CASSPNRVYQPQHF. This chain uses TRBV18 with TRBJ1-5; a possible D gene is TRBD1 (6 bases). The CDR3 totals 14 residues. V was cut by 3 bases and J by 5 bases, with 11 bases left in between. The germline V gene has CDR1 KGHSH and CDR2 LQKENI. The full variable domain, with the rest looked up from reference TRBV18 and TRBJ1-5, is NAGVMQNPRHLVRRRGQEARLRCSPMKGHSHVYWYRQLPEEGLKFMVYLQKENIIDESGMPKERFSAEFPKEGPSILRIQQVVRGDSAAYFCASSPNRVYQPQHFGDGTRLSIL.

A word on this clone: Within the sample, other DNA sequences also encode this same CDR3. V gene TRBV6-2 or TRBV6-3 combines with J gene TRBJ2-7, with D tentatively TRBD1 or TRBD2 (5 bases each). Germline values: CDR1 MNHEY, CDR2 SVGEGT. The CDR3 covers 14 residues. V was pared by 2 bases and J by 3 bases, with 11 bases between. CDR3 protein: CASSYVGGDYEQYF. CDR3 coding DNA: TGTGCCAGCAGTTACGTTGGGGGTGACTACGAGCAGTACTTC.

V and J are TRBV3-1 (or the pseudogene TRBV3-2) and TRBJ2-1; D is undetermined. This CDR3 has 12 residues. The V end lost 2 bases, the J end lost 7 bases, and 6 bases lay between the germline ends. CDR1 is LGHDT and CDR2 is YNNKEL in the germline V gene (reference sequence). The CDR3 sequence is CASSQRLNEQFF. The CDR3 DNA reads as TGTGCCAGCAGCCAAAGGCTAAATGAGCAGTTCTTC.

The chain employs TRBV5-1 and TRBJ2-2; D might be TRBD1 (6 bases). Germline loops: CDR1 SGHRS, CDR2 YFSETQ. CDR3 size: 14 residues. Trimming shortened V by 2 bases and J by 10 bases, and 15 bases separated the two germline ends. The chain's CDR3 is CASSLGGSIEELFF. The CDR3 DNA sequence: TGCGCCAGCAGCTTAGGGGGTTCCATAGAGGAGCTGTTTTTT.

The V gene is TRBV2, the J gene TRBJ1-5, with D possibly matching TRBD1 (6 bases). The CDR3 is made up of 14 amino acids. Germline V gene data show CDR1 as SNHLY and CDR2 as FYNNEI. V lost 5 bases and J 5 bases, leaving 13 bases between the germline ends. The DNA for the CDR3 is TGTGCCAGCAGTCGACAGGAGCAACATCAGCCCCAGCATTTT. Translating gives CASSRQEQHQPQHF. Complete variable domain (other parts from reference TRBV2 and TRBJ1-5): EPEVTQTPSHQVTQMGQEVILRCVPISNHLYFYWYRQILGQKVEFLVSFYNNEISEKSEIFDDQFSVERPDGSNFTLKIRSTKLEDSAMYFCASSRQEQHQPQHFGDGTRLSIL.

V and J are TRBV9 and TRBJ2-3; D is unclear. V was cut by 4 bases and J by 6 bases, with 12 bases left in between. This CDR3 is 13 amino acids long. Germline V gene lookup returns CDR1 SGDLS and CDR2 YYNGEE. CDR3 in amino acids: CASSLSELDTQYF. Written as DNA, the CDR3 is TGTGCCAGCAGCCTATCCGAGTTGGATACGCAGTATTTT.

The V and J genes are TRBV28 and TRBJ2-5, with a weak D call TRBD1 (5 bases). Germline CDR1 MDHEN, CDR2 SYDVKM. Trimming cost V 6 bases and J 3 bases, with 8 bases left between them. This CDR3 region has 12 residues. CDR3: CASSQTEETQYF. As DNA, the CDR3 is TGTGCCAGCAGCCAGACAGAAGAGACCCAGTACTTC.